Listed here are 22 T cell receptor beta chains from one sample, sequenced in a study of cytomegalovirus exposure and HLA in healthy donors. It was with 60 Vbeta and 13 Jbeta primers that the PCR ran. The table came from immunoSEQ multiplex PCR; TCRdb's copy has only in-frame clones and leaves some out. The profile shows about 150,000 clones, under 10% of them singletons. What was sequenced was PBMCs. These receptors were taken from a middle-aged woman in good health and CMV-seropositive.

The table lists this clone with many counts. This sequence joins TRBV19 and TRBJ2-3; tentatively, D is TRBD2 (7 bases). Germline-derived CDR1 and CDR2 are LNHDA and SQIVND (reference sequence). This CDR3 has 15 residues. The V gene lost 4 bases and the J gene lost 3 bases, with 14 bases spanning the gap. In nucleotides, the CDR3 is TGTGCCAGTAGTAGGGGCGGGGGCTATACAGATACGCAGTATTTT. This gives the protein CASSRGGGYTDTQYF.

The CDR3 is CASSGTGVKMNTEAFF. CDR3 nucleotides: TGTGCCAGCAGCGGGACAGGGGTCAAGATGAACACTGAAGCTTTCTTT. The rearrangement links TRBV5-5 to TRBJ1-1, with TRBD1 matching over 10 bases. This CDR3 has 16 amino acids. The V gene's germline CDR1 is SGHKS and CDR2 YYEKEE (reference sequence). Trimming cost V 4 bases and J 0 bases; bases outside gene matches: 6.

Only a few counts were recorded for this clone. The rearrangement uses TRBV7-6 and TRBJ2-6; D remains unclear. Germline CDR1 SGHVS, CDR2 FNYEAQ. Trimming shortened V by 5 bases and J by 2 bases, and 19 bases separated the two germline ends. This CDR3 comprises 18 residues. The CDR3 DNA is TGTGCCAGCAGCCCCCACAGTACCTCCAACGCTGGGGCCAACGTCCTGACTTTC. Residues: CASSPHSTSNAGANVLTF. The complete variable domain, with remaining parts taken from reference TRBV7-6 and TRBJ2-6, reads GAGVSQSPRYKVTKRGQDVALRCDPISGHVSLYWYRQALGQGPEFLTYFNYEAQQDKSGLPNDRFSAERPEGSISTLTIQRTEQRDSAMYRCASSPHSTSNAGANVLTFGAGSRLTVL.

This clone was observed a few times. The chain carries TRBV9 and TRBJ1-2; D is unclear. V dropped 1 base and J dropped 1 base, with 14 bases sitting between them. CDR1 and CDR2 (germline): SGDLS, YYNGEE. CDR3 size: 16 residues. CDR3 sequence reads: CASSVTGQTNNYGYTF. In DNA form, the CDR3 reads TGTGCCAGCAGCGTAACTGGGCAGACCAATAACTATGGCTACACCTTC.

V gene TRBV10-3 combines with J gene TRBJ2-5; 11 positions match TRBD1. Looked up from germline, CDR1 is ENHRY and CDR2 is SYGVKD. V lost 3 bases, J lost 3 bases, and 3 bases stayed unmatched. This CDR3 has 15 amino acids. Here the CDR3 DNA reads TGTGCCATCAGTGACGGGACAGGGGGAGAAGAGACCCAGTACTTC. It codes for CAISDGTGGEETQYF.

The chain couples TRBV9 to TRBJ2-2; D is perhaps TRBD2 (6 bases). The V gene's germline CDR1 is SGDLS and CDR2 YYNGEE. Trimming shortened V by 5 bases and J by 6 bases, and 8 bases separated the two germline ends. This CDR3 region has 12 residues. CDR3 bases: TGTGCCAGCAGTTGGGGGGCCGGGGAGCTGTTTTTT. This gives the protein CASSWGAGELFF.

A few counts support this clone. The chain carries TRBV5-1 and TRBJ2-5, with 7 bases fitting TRBD1. V gave up 4 bases and J gave up 2 bases; unmatched junction bases: 11. The CDR3 runs to 16 residues. Germline CDR1 and CDR2: SGHRS and YFSETQ. The CDR3 DNA reads as TGCGCCAGCAGCATACTACCGGGACAGAGACAAGAGACCCAGTACTTC. It specifies CASSILPGQRQETQYF.

The chain carries TRBV5-8 and TRBJ1-5; the match to TRBD1 covers 8 bases. The CDR3 has 14 amino acids. With V trimmed by 6 bases and J by 7 bases, 9 bases remained unmatched. Germline V lookup: CDR1 SGHTS, CDR2 YDEGEE. CDR3 nucleotides: TGTGCCAGCACCCCAGGACAGGGAAGACAGCCCCAGCATTTT. Translated, it gives CASTPGQGRQPQHF.

The sample holds a few counts of this clone. The CDR3 region has the DNA TGTGCCAGCAGCCCCGACGGGGGACTTTATGGCTACACCTTC. It is translated as CASSPDGGLYGYTF. The chain joins TRBV7-9 to TRBJ1-2, with D tentatively TRBD1 (5 bases). The V end lost 5 bases, the J end lost 5 bases, and 15 bases lay between the germline ends. The CDR3 spans 14 residues. CDR1 is SEHNR, CDR2 FQNEAQ, per germline (reference sequence).

The gene calls are TRBV15 and TRBJ2-7; 8 positions agree with TRBD1. Germline CDR1 and CDR2: LNHNV and YYDKDF (reference sequence). Trimming cost V 8 bases and J 3 bases; bases outside gene matches: 6. The CDR3 has 13 residues. The CDR3 DNA reads as TGTGCCACCGGGACAGGCTATGACTACGAGCAGTACTTC. Translating gives CATGTGYDYEQYF.

This sequence joins TRBV7-2 and TRBJ2-2; the D gene is possibly TRBD1 (6 bases). Looked up from germline, CDR1 is SGHTA and CDR2 is FQGNSA. The CDR3 runs to 15 residues. V was clipped by 5 bases and J by 1 base, with 11 bases between them. The CDR3 sequence: CASSRDTWNTGELFF. The CDR3 DNA reads TGTGCCAGCAGCCGGGACACTTGGAACACCGGGGAGCTGTTTTTT.

This clone was recorded a few times. The V and J genes are TRBV5-4 and TRBJ1-3, with D hard to call. This CDR3 has 14 residues. V lost 1 base, J lost 0 bases, and 5 bases lay in between. Germline CDR1 reads SGHNT; CDR2 reads YYREEE (reference sequence). CDR3 DNA: TGTGCCAGCAGCTTGTGGAGCTCTGGAAACACCATATATTTT. Amino acids: CASSLWSSGNTIYF.

The chain has TRBV25-1 and TRBJ2-6; possible D gene TRBD1, 5 bases. The V gene's germline CDR1 is MGHDK and CDR2 SYGVNS. V lost 3 bases and J lost 2, with 8 bases in between. This CDR3 is 15 amino acids long. The CDR3 DNA follows: TGTGCCAGCAGTGATGTAGGGGCTGGGGCCAACGTCCTGACTTTC. Its translation is CASSDVGAGANVLTF. Supplemented by reference TRBV25-1 and TRBJ2-6, the full variable domain reads EADIYQTPRYLVIGTGKKITLECSQTMGHDKMYWYQQDPGMELHLIHYSYGVNSTEKGDLSSESTVSRIRTEHFPLTLESARPSHTSQYLCASSDVGAGANVLTFGAGSRLTVL.

The chain has TRBV2 and TRBJ2-7, with TRBD1 matching 7 bases. Trimming removed 4 bases from V and 5 bases from J; junction bases left unmatched: 14. Germline lookup yields CDR1 SNHLY and CDR2 FYNNEI. CDR3 length: 16 amino acids. The CDR3 DNA is TGTGCCAGCAGTGGCCCGGGTGAACAGGGGATGGACGAGCAGTACTTC. Amino acid sequence: CASSGPGEQGMDEQYF. Full variable domain (rest looked up from reference TRBV2 and TRBJ2-7): EPEVTQTPSHQVTQMGQEVILRCVPISNHLYFYWYRQILGQKVEFLVSFYNNEISEKSEIFDDQFSVERPDGSNFTLKIRSTKLEDSAMYFCASSGPGEQGMDEQYFGPGTRLTVT.

The V gene is TRBV4-1, the J gene TRBJ2-4, with TRBD1 identical over 8 bases. The CDR3 totals 15 residues. From germline, CDR1 is MGHRA and CDR2 YSYEKL. With 1 base clipped from V and 7 bases from J, the junction kept 6 bases outside the gene matches. CDR3 sequence reads: CASSQVLQGANIQYF. CDR3 nucleotide sequence: TGCGCCAGCAGCCAAGTTCTTCAGGGGGCGAACATTCAGTACTTC.

In its sample, this clone was seen a few times. The V call is TRBV7-2, the J call TRBJ1-1; D is unresolved. Germline V gene data show CDR1 as SGHTA and CDR2 as FQGNSA. The CDR3 length is 12 residues. The V end was cut by 1 base, the J end by 4 bases, with 4 bases between. The CDR3 protein is CASSLDSTEAFF. The CDR3 DNA reads as TGTGCCAGCAGCTTAGACAGCACTGAAGCTTTCTTT. Together with reference TRBV7-2 and TRBJ1-1, the CDR3 gives the full variable domain: GAGVSQSPSNKVTEKGKDVELRCDPISGHTALYWYRQSLGQGLEFLIYFQGNSAPDKSGLPSDRFSAERTGGSVSTLTIQRTQQEDSAVYLCASSLDSTEAFFGQGTRLTVV.

This chain joins TRBV29-1 and TRBJ2-7; 10 bases agree with TRBD1. This CDR3 spans 13 amino acids. Germline CDR1 reads SQVTM; CDR2 reads ANQGSEA. The V and J ends lost 5 bases and 3 bases, in that order; junction bases with no gene match: 4. CDR3 in DNA: TGCAGCGTTTCCGGGACAGGGGACTACGAGCAGTACTTC. The encoded protein is CSVSGTGDYEQYF.

In DNA, the CDR3 is TGTGCCAGCAGCTCGGCGGGGACTAGCCAAGAGACCCAGTACTTC. Translation gives CASSSAGTSQETQYF. This chain links TRBV5-6 with TRBJ2-5; 8 positions match TRBD2. Germline V gene lookup returns CDR1 SGHDT and CDR2 YYEEEE. The length of the CDR3 is 15 residues. V dropped 3 bases and J dropped 1; count of bases not matched to a gene: 5.

The chain uses TRBV19 and TRBJ2-7, with TRBD1 as a possible D gene (7 bases). V lost 5 bases, J lost 2 bases, and 13 bases lay in between. CDR3 length: 14 amino acids. CDR1 and CDR2 from the germline V gene are LNHDA and SQIVND (reference sequence). CDR3: CASSLQGGAYEQYF. The CDR3 DNA reads as TGTGCCAGTAGTTTGCAGGGGGGAGCCTACGAGCAGTACTTC.

The chain joins TRBV5-1 to TRBJ2-5; D is undetermined. From germline, CDR1 is SGHRS and CDR2 YFSETQ. The CDR3 runs to 16 residues. Trimming took 3 bases from V and 3 from J, leaving 18 bases between them. Written as DNA, the CDR3 is TGCGCCAGCAGCTCAGGCCTCTACGCACCCGAAGAGACCCAGTACTTC. Translation: CASSSGLYAPEETQYF.

The chain employs TRBV7-9 and TRBJ1-1; 8 positions match TRBD1. The CDR3 length is 17 residues. Trimming cost V 4 bases and J 4 bases; bases outside gene matches: 14. CDR1 SEHNR and CDR2 FQNEAQ come from the germline V gene (reference sequence). CDR3 residues: CASSSDHRRGQVTEAFF. The CDR3 DNA reads TGTGCCAGCAGCTCCGACCACCGCAGGGGGCAGGTCACTGAAGCTTTCTTT.

This clone appeared a few times. The rearrangement links TRBV5-1 to TRBJ1-1, with a weak D call TRBD1 (5 bases). The length of the CDR3 is 13 residues. Germline values: CDR1 SGHRS, CDR2 YFSETQ. The V end was cut by 4 bases, the J end by 6 bases, with 13 bases between. The CDR3 DNA reads as TGCGCCAGCAGCCGTCAGGGCTCGGCTGAAGCTTTCTTT. Its translation is CASSRQGSAEAFF.